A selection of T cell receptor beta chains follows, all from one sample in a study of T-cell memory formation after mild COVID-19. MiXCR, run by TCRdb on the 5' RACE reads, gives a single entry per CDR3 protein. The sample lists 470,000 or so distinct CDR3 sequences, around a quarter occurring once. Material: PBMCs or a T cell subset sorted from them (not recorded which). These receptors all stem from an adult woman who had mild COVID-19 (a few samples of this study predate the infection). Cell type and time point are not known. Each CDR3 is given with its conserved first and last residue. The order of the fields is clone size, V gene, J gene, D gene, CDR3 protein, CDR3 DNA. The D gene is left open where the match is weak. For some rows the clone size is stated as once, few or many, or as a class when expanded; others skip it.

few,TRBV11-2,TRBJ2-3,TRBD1,CASSSTYRGSTDTQYF,TGTGCCAGCAGCTCAACCTACAGGGGGAGCACAGATACGCAGTATTTT
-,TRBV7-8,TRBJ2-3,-,CASSIGREGTDTQYF,TGTGCCAGCAGTATTGGAAGGGAGGGCACAGATACGCAGTATTTT
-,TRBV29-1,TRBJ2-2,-,CSVGGGQSNTGELFF,TGCAGCGTTGGGGGGGGACAATCGAACACCGGGGAGCTGTTTTTT
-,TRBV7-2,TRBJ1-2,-,CASSSPGYYGYTF,TGTGCCAGCAGCTCCCCGGGCTACTATGGCTACACCTTC
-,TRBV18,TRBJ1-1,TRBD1,CASSSGTVGTEAFF,TGTGCCAGCTCATCGGGGACAGTTGGGACTGAAGCTTTCTTT
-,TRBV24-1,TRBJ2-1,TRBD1,CATKGALNEQFF,TGTGCCACCAAGGGGGCGCTTAATGAGCAGTTCTTC
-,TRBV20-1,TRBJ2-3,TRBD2,CSASSTGGVDTQYF,TGCAGTGCTAGTTCGACGGGAGGAGTAGATACGCAGTATTTT
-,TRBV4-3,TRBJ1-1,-,CASSQDPEDGSAFF,TGCGCCAGCAGCCAAGACCCAGAGGACGGTTCGGCTTTCTTT
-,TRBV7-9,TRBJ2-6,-,CASSPGAYLPNVLTF,TGTGCCAGCAGTCCAGGGGCCTACCTGCCCAACGTCCTGACTTTC
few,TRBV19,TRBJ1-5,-,CASSPGHLRAQHF,TGTGCCAGTAGTCCAGGACACCTCAGGGCCCAGCATTTT
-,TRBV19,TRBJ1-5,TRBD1,CASTPRDSYQPQHF,TGTGCCAGTACCCCTCGGGACAGCTATCAGCCCCAGCATTTT
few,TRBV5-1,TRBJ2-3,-,CASSLSTGGPDTQYF,TGCGCCAGCAGCTTAAGCACGGGGGGCCCAGATACGCAGTATTTT
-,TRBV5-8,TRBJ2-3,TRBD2,CASTIVLRDYHTQYF,TGTGCCAGCACCATTGTTCTCCGGGACTACCATACGCAGTATTTT
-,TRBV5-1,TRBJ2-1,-,CASSLESPGLPTGEQFF,TGCGCCAGCAGCTTGGAAAGCCCGGGACTCCCAACCGGTGAGCAGTTCTTC
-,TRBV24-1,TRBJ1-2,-,CATSLGQHYTF,TGTGCCACCAGCCTTGGACAACACTACACCTTC
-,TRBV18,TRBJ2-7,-,CASSPNPTEYEQYF,TGTGCCAGCTCACCGAACCCCACAGAGTACGAGCAGTACTTC
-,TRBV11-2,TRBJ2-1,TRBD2,CASSLEILVASGSYAEQFF,TGTGCCAGCAGCTTAGAAATATTAGTGGCTAGCGGGAGTTATGCTGAGCAGTTCTTC
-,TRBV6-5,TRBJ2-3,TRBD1,CASRRQGSVTDTQYF,TGTGCCAGCAGGCGACAGGGGAGTGTAACAGATACGCAGTATTTT
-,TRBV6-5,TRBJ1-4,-,CASSPALAPQKLFF,TGTGCCAGCAGCCCTGCCCTAGCGCCTCAAAAACTGTTTTTT
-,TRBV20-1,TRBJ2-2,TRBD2,CSASVFSGGNTGELFF,TGCAGTGCTAGTGTTTTTAGCGGGGGCAACACCGGGGAGCTGTTTTTT
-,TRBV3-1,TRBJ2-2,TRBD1,CASSRTGATGELFF,TGTGCCAGCAGCCGGACAGGGGCCACCGGGGAGCTGTTTTTT
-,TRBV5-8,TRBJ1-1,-,CASSRKRGPPRGWTEAFF,TGTGCCAGCAGCCGGAAAAGGGGTCCCCCGAGGGGATGGACTGAAGCTTTCTTT
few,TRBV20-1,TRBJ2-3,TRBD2,CSARGLAGDTSTDTQYF,TGCAGTGCTAGAGGGCTAGCGGGAGATACTAGCACAGATACCCAGTATTTT
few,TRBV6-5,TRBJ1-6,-,CASSYSGPAPTNSPLHF,TGTGCCAGCAGTTACTCCGGACCGGCCCCTACGAATTCACCCCTCCACTTT
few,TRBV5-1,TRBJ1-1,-,CASSLSENLGTEAFF,TGCGCCAGCAGCTTGTCTGAGAATCTAGGGACTGAAGCTTTCTTT
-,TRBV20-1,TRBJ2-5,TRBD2,CSAIALAGGPYETQYF,TGCAGTGCTATCGCACTAGCGGGGGGGCCTTACGAGACCCAGTACTTC
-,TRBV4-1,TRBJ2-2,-,CASSQLTAANTGELFF,TGCGCCAGCAGCCAGTTAACGGCAGCGAACACCGGGGAGCTGTTTTTT
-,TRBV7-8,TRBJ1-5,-,CATTEFVSREMEPQHF,TGTGCCACAACCGAGTTTGTTTCCAGGGAAATGGAGCCCCAGCATTTT
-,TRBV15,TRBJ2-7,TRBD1,CATSRGGTGAAYEQYF,TGTGCCACCAGCAGAGGGGGGACAGGGGCTGCCTACGAGCAGTACTTC
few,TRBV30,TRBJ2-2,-,CAWSHGTGELFF,TGTGCCTGGAGCCACGGCACCGGGGAGCTGTTTTTT
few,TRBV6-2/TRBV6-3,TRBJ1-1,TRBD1,CASSSADRGRTEAFF,TGTGCCAGCAGTTCAGCTGACAGGGGGCGGACTGAAGCTTTCTTT
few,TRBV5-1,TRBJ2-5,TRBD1,CASSNGQGGQETQYF,TGCGCCAGCAGCAACGGACAGGGCGGCCAAGAGACCCAGTACTTC
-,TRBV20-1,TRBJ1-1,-,CSAPDPGNTEAFF,TGCAGTGCCCCGGACCCGGGGAACACTGAAGCTTTCTTT
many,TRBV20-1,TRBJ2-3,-,CSARLPPDTQYF,TGCAGTGCTCGGCTCCCACCAGATACGCAGTATTTT
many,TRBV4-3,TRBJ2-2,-,CASSPDEGRTGELFF,TGCGCCAGCAGCCCCGATGAGGGGCGTACCGGGGAGCTGTTTTTT
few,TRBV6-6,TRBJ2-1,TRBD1,CASSLTGTGTYGSYNEQFF,TGTGCCAGCTCACTAACCGGGACAGGGACCTACGGCTCCTACAATGAGCAGTTCTTC
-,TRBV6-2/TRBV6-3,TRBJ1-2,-,CASSRRGPSNYGYTF,TGTGCCAGCAGTCGTCGGGGCCCGTCTAACTATGGCTACACCTTC
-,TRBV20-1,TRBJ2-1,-,CSARNGEWSYNEQFF,TGCAGTGCTAGGAATGGGGAGTGGTCCTACAATGAGCAGTTCTTC
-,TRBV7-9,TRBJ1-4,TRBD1,CASSLADRDEKLFF,TGTGCCAGCAGCTTAGCGGACAGGGATGAAAAACTGTTTTTT
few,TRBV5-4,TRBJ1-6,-,CASSYGTAENSPLHF,TGTGCCAGCAGCTATGGGACCGCTGAGAATTCACCCCTCCACTTT
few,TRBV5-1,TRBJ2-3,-,CASSLTGSPDTQYF,TGCGCCAGCAGCTTGACAGGGTCCCCAGATACGCAGTATTTT
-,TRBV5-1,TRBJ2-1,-,CASSSSIGGSYNEQFF,TGCGCCAGCAGCAGCTCCATCGGGGGATCCTACAATGAGCAGTTCTTC
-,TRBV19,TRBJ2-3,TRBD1,CASSIGGQMFTDTQYF,TGTGCCAGTAGTATAGGGGGACAGATGTTTACAGATACGCAGTATTTT
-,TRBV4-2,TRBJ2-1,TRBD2,CASSQDRGLAGNEQFF,TGTGCCAGCAGCCAAGATCGGGGGCTAGCGGGAAATGAGCAGTTCTTC
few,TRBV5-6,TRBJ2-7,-,CASSLATGPLYEQYF,TGTGCCAGCAGCTTGGCAACGGGGCCCCTCTACGAGCAGTACTTC
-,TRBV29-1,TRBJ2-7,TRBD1,CSVSTGGGGQYF,TGCAGCGTTTCCACAGGGGGAGGTGGGCAGTACTTC
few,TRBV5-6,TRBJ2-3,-,CASSLEATGTRDTQYF,TGTGCCAGCAGCTTGGAGGCGACAGGGACTAGGGATACGCAGTATTTT
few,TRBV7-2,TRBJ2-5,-,CASSLVASVYQETQYF,TGTGCCAGCAGCTTAGTAGCTAGCGTATACCAAGAGACCCAGTACTTC
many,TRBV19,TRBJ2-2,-,CASTSAGRVSGELFF,TGTGCCAGTACCTCCGCTGGAAGGGTTTCCGGGGAGCTGTTTTTT
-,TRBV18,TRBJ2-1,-,CASWGIWNEQFF,TGTGCCAGCTGGGGGATTTGGAATGAGCAGTTCTTC
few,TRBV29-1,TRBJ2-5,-,CSVEEARRILLGETQYF,TGCAGCGTTGAAGAGGCTAGGCGGATTCTGCTGGGGGAGACCCAGTACTTC
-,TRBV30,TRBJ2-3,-,CAWTDLSDTQYF,TGTGCCTGGACCGACCTCTCGGATACGCAGTATTTT
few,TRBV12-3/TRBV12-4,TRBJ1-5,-,CASSLTAGGPQHF,TGTGCCAGCAGTTTGACAGCGGGAGGGCCCCAGCATTTT
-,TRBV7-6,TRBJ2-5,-,CASSLGLEGDQYF,TGTGCCAGCAGCTTAGGGCTAGAGGGGGACCAGTACTTC
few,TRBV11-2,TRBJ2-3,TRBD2,CASSLRGGRSDTQYF,TGTGCCAGCAGCTTACGCGGGGGGAGGTCAGATACGCAGTATTTT
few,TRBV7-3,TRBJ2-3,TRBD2,CASSSIAGVSTDTQYF,TGTGCCAGCAGTTCAATAGCGGGGGTTAGCACAGATACGCAGTATTTT
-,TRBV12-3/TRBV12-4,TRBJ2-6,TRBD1,CASSDRDRGPGANVLTF,TGTGCCAGCAGTGACCGGGACAGGGGGCCTGGGGCCAACGTCCTGACTTTC
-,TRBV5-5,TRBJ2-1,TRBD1,CASSYRDSSNEQFF,TGTGCCAGCAGCTACCGGGACAGTAGCAATGAGCAGTTCTTC
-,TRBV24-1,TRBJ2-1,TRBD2,CATSAGGGRAKEQFF,TGTGCCACCAGTGCGGGCGGCGGGAGGGCAAAGGAGCAGTTCTTC